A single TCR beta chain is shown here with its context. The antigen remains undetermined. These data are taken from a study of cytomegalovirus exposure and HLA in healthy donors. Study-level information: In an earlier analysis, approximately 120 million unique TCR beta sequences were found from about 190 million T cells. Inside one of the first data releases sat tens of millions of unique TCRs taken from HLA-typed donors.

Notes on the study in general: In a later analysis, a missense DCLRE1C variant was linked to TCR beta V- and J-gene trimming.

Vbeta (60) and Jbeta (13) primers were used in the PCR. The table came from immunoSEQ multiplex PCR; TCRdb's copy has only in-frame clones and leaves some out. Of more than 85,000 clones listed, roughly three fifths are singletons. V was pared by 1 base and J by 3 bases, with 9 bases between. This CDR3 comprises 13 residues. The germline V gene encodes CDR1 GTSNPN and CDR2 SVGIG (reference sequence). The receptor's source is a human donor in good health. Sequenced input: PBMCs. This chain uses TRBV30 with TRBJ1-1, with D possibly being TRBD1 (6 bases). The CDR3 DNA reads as TGTGCCTGGAGTGCAACAGGGTACACTGAAGCTTTCTTT. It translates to CAWSATGYTEAFF.